A single sample is the source of the 7 T cell receptor beta chains below, sequenced in a study of glioma-infiltrating T cells. TCR alpha and beta CDR3 regions were amplified from RNA using iRepertoire nested multiplex PCR. Each CDR3 protein gets one entry after TCRdb re-called the multiplex PCR reads with MiXCR. The sample yields about 410,000 distinct CDR3 sequences, 41% seen once. Sequencing used glioma tissue, nonneoplastic brain tissue, or PBMCs (not recorded which). The receptors here all came from a human donor with low-grade glioma or glioblastoma, undergoing nonglioma brain surgery, or in good health (not recorded which).

With regard to this clonotype: The conserved phenylalanine or tryptophan is not found at the CDR3 terminus, so this likely reflects a read error. The chain couples TRBV28 to TRBJ2-7; tentatively, D is TRBD2 (6 bases). The CDR3 contains 14 residues. Germline values: CDR1 MDHEN, CDR2 SYDVKM. Trimming took 5 bases from V and 3 from J, leaving 14 bases between them. CDR3 loop: CASSPPTGSYEQYL. In DNA, the CDR3 is TGTGCCAGCAGTCCACCGACCGGGAGCTACGAGCAGTACTTA.

Only a few counts were recorded for this clonotype. The chain couples TRBV28 to TRBJ2-3, with D tentatively TRBD2 (6 bases). Trimming left V 6 bases short and J 5 bases short, with 18 bases between. The germline V gene has CDR1 MDHEN and CDR2 SYDVKM. The CDR3 runs to 15 residues. As DNA, the CDR3 is TGTGCCAGCAGCCCCCCCGGGGGATCTAGAGATACGCAGTATTTT. It encodes CASSPPGGSRDTQYF.

This clonotype was observed many times. The rearrangement links TRBV6-2 or TRBV6-3 to TRBJ1-1, with TRBD1 matching over 8 bases. This CDR3 contains 16 residues. V shed 2 bases and J 0 bases; nucleotides not matched to a gene: 5. Germline V gene lookup returns CDR1 MNHEY and CDR2 SVGEGT. The CDR3 sequence is CASSYDRGIMNTEAFF. DNA for the CDR3: TGTGCCAGCAGTTACGACAGGGGAATCATGAACACTGAAGCTTTCTTT.

The rearrangement links TRBV6-6 to TRBJ2-7; 10 bases map to TRBD2. The J segment lost 2 bases and the V segment lost 6 bases, leaving 13 bases of the junction unmatched. The CDR3 consists of 17 residues. Germline V gene sequence: CDR1 MNHNY, CDR2 SVGAGI (reference sequence). CDR3 sequence (DNA): TGTGCCAGCAGCCCTAAGGATTTTAGCGGGAGGACCTACGAGCAGTACTTC. Protein product: CASSPKDFSGRTYEQYF.

In regard to this clonotype: This may arise from a read error, as a much more abundant clone is one base away. The chain combines TRBV27 with TRBJ2-3; a weak D match, TRBD2 (5 bases). The CDR3 consists of 16 residues. Germline V CDR1 and CDR2: MNHEY, SMNVEV (reference sequence). Written as DNA, the CDR3 is TGTGCCAGCAGTTTCGTAGGTTTCGCTAGCACAGATACGCGGTATTTT. This encodes CASSFVGFASTDTRYF.

In regard to this clonotype: One junction end disagrees with the germline gene, perhaps due to a read error. V gene TRBV7-9 combines with J gene TRBJ1-1, with a weak D call TRBD1 (5 bases). CDR1 SEHNR and CDR2 FQNEAQ come from the germline V gene (reference sequence). This CDR3 is 14 amino acids long. DNA for the CDR3: TGTGCCAGCAGCGTGCAGGGACGAGGGACTGAAGCTTCCTTT. This codes for CASSVQGRGTEASF.

This clonotype was counted a few times. The chain carries TRBV4-2 and TRBJ1-6; D is perhaps TRBD1 (6 bases). CDR1 is LGHNA and CDR2 is YNFKEQ in the germline V gene. This CDR3 is built from 14 residues. Trimming took off 3 bases at V and 6 bases at J, with 9 bases between the two ends. The CDR3 region is CASSQAGVNSPLHF. The CDR3 DNA follows: TGTGCCAGCAGCCAGGCAGGGGTTAATTCACCCCTCCACTTT.